This T cell receptor beta chain is from a study of control samples from healthy donors and cancer patients. CDR3 length equals 13 residues. With V trimmed by 4 bases and J by 3 bases, 2 bases remained unmatched. From germline, CDR1 is SGHTA and CDR2 FQGTGA. Sequencing was performed with immunoSEQ multiplex PCR; in TCRdb, only in-frame clones are kept and a portion is missing. This table has about 82,000 clones, around 94% appearing once. This clone has only one observation. This TCR was sampled from a woman aged 18-35 years in good health. The chain employs TRBV7-3 and TRBJ1-1, with TRBD1 matching over 7 bases. The sample was blood. The CDR3 here is CASSSDRDTEAFF. In DNA form, the CDR3 reads TGTGCCAGCAGCTCAGACAGGGACACTGAAGCTTTCTTT.